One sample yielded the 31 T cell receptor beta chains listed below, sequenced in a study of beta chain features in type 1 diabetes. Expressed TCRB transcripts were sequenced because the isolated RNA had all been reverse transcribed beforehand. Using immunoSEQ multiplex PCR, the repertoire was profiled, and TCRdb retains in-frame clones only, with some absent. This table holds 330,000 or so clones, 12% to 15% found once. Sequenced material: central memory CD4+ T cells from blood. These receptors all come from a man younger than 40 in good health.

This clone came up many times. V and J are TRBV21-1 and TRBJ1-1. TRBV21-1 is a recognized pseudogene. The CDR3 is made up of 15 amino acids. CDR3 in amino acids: CASSKEPWGVGEAFF. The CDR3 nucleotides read TGTGCCAGCAGCAAAGAACCTTGGGGGGTCGGTGAAGCTTTCTTT.

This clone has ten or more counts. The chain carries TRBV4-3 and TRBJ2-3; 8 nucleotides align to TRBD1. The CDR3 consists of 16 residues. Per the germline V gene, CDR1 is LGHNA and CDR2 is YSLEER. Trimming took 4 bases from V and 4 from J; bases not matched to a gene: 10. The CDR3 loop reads CASSPGQGLIADTQYF. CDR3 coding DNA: TGCGCCAGCAGCCCCGGACAGGGTTTGATTGCAGATACGCAGTATTTT.

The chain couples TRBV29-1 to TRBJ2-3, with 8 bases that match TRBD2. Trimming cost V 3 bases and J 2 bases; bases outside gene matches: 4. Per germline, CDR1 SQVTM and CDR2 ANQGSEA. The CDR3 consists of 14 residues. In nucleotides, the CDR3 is TGCAGCGTTGACGGGAGGGGGGACACAGATACGCAGTATTTT. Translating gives CSVDGRGDTDTQYF.

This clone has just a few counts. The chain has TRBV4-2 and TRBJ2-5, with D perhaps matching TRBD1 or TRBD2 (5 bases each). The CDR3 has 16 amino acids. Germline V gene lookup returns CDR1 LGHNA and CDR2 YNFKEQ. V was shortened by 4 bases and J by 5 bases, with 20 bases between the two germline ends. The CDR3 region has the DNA TGTGCCAGCAGCCGGTGGGGGAGCGGTGCCGCGGAGACCCAGTACTTC. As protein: CASSRWGSGAAETQYF.

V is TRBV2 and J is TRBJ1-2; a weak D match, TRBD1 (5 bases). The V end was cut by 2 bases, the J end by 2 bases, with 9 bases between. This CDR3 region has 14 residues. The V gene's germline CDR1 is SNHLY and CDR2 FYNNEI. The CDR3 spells CASSEWGQNYGYTF. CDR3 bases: TGTGCCAGCAGTGAATGGGGCCAAAACTATGGCTACACCTTC. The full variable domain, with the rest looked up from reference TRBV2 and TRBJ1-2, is EPEVTQTPSHQVTQMGQEVILRCVPISNHLYFYWYRQILGQKVEFLVSFYNNEISEKSEIFDDQFSVERPDGSNFTLKIRSTKLEDSAMYFCASSEWGQNYGYTFGSGTRLTVV.

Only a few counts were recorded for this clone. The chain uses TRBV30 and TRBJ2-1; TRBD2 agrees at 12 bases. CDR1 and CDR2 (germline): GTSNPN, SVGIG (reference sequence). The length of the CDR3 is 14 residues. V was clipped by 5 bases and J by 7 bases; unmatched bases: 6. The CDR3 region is CAWGGTSGWNEQFF. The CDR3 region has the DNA TGTGCCTGGGGGGGGACTAGCGGGTGGAATGAGCAGTTCTTC. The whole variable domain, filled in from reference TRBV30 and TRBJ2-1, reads SQTIHQWPATLVQPVGSPLSLECTVEGTSNPNLYWYRQAAGRGLQLLFYSVGIGQISSEVPQNLSASRPQDRQFILSSKKLLLSDSGFYLCAWGGTSGWNEQFFGPGTRLTVL.

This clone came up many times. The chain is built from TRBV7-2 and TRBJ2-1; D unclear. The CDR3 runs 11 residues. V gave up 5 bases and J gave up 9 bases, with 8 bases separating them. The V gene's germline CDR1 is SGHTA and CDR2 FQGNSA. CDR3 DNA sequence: TGTGCCAGCAGCGCGACCCTTGAGCAGTTCTTC. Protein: CASSATLEQFF.

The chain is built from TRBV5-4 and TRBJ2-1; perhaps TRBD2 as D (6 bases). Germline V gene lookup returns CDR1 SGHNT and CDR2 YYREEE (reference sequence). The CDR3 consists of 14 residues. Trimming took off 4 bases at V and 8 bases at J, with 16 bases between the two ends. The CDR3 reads CASSLVGSGDEQFF. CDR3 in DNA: TGTGCCAGCAGCCTAGTCGGGTCGGGAGATGAGCAGTTCTTC. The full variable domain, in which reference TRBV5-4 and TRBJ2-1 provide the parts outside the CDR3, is ETGVTQSPTHLIKTRGQQVTLRCSSQSGHNTVSWYQQALGQGPQFIFQYYREEENGRGNFPPRFSGLQFPNYSSELNVNALELDDSALYLCASSLVGSGDEQFFGPGTRLTVL.

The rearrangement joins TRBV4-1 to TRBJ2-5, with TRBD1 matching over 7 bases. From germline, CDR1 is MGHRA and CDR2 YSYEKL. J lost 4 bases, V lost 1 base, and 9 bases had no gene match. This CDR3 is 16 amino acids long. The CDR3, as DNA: TGCGCCAGCAGCCAAGGGGGACAGAAATGGGGAGAGACCCAGTACTTC. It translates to CASSQGGQKWGETQYF.

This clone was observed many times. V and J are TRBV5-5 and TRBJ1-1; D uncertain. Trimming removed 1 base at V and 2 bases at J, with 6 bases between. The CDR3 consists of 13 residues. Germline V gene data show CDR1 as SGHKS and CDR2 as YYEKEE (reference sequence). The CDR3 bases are TGTGCCAGCAGCTTGCATCATAACACTGAAGCTTTCTTT. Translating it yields CASSLHHNTEAFF. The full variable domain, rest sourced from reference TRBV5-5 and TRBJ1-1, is DAGVTQSPTHLIKTRGQQVTLRCSPISGHKSVSWYQQVLGQGPQFIFQYYEKEERGRGNFPDRFSARQFPNYSSELNVNALLLGDSALYLCASSLHHNTEAFFGQGTRLTVV.

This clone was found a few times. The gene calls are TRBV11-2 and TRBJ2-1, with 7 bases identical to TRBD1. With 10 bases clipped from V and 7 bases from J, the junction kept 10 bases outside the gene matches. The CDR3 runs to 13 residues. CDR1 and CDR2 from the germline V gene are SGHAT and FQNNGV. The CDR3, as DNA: TGTGCCACACAGGGGCGCAGGGTAAATGAGCAGTTCTTC. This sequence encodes CATQGRRVNEQFF.

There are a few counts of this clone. The chain's CDR3 is CASTYAAGGFYNEQFF. CDR3 nucleotide sequence: TGTGCCAGTACTTACGCGGCGGGAGGGTTCTACAATGAGCAGTTCTTC. J is TRBJ2-1 and V is TRBV19, with TRBD2 matching over 9 bases. V lost 7 bases, J lost 3 bases, and 10 bases stayed unmatched. The CDR3 sequence is 16 residues long. From germline, CDR1 is LNHDA and CDR2 SQIVND (reference sequence).

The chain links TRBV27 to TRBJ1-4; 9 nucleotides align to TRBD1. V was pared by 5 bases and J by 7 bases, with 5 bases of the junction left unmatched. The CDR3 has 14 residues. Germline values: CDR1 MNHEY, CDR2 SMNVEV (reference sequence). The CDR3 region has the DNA TGTGCCAGCAGTCCCATGGACAGGGGTGAAAAACTGTTTTTT. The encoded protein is CASSPMDRGEKLFF.

Written as DNA, the CDR3 is TGTGCCTGGGCCTCAAACCCAAGGGAAGTTGGAAACACCATATATTTT. Its protein is CAWASNPREVGNTIYF. The V and J genes are TRBV30 and TRBJ1-3, with D unresolved. Deletions cut 5 bases from V and 3 bases from J, with 20 bases between. CDR3 length: 16 amino acids. Germline CDR1 GTSNPN, CDR2 SVGIG (reference sequence).

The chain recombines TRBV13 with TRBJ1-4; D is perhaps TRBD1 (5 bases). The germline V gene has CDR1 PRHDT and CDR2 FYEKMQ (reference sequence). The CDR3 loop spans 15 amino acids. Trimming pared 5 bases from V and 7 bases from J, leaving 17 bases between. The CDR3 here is CASSLGQTPGEKLFF. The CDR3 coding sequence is TGTGCCAGCAGCCTTGGACAAACTCCGGGTGAAAAACTGTTTTTT.

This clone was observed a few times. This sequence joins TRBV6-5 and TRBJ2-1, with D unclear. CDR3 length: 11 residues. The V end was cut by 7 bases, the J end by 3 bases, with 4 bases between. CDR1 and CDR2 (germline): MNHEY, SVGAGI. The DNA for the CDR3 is TGTGCCAGCACCAACTACAATGAGCAGTTCTTC. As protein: CASTNYNEQFF.

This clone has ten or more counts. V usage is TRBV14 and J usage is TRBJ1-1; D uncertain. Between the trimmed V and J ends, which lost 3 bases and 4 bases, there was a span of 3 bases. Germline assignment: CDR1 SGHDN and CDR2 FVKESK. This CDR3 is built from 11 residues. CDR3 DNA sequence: TGTGCCAGCAGCCAGGGCACTGAAGCTTTCTTT. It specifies CASSQGTEAFF.

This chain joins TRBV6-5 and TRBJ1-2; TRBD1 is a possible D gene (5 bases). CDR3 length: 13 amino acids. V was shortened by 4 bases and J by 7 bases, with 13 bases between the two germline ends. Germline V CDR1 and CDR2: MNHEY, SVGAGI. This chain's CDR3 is CASSLGEGSGYTF. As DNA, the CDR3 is TGTGCCAGCAGTTTAGGGGAAGGATCTGGCTACACCTTC.

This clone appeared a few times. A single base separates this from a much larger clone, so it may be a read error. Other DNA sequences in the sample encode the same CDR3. CDR3 region: CASSFNYGYTF. The CDR3 DNA is TGTGCCAGCAGCTTCAACTATGGCTACACCTTC. This chain uses TRBV11-2 with TRBJ1-2; unclear D gene. This CDR3 is 11 amino acids long. Trimming took off 3 bases at V and 2 bases at J, with 1 base between the two ends. The germline gives CDR1 SGHAT, CDR2 FQNNGV.

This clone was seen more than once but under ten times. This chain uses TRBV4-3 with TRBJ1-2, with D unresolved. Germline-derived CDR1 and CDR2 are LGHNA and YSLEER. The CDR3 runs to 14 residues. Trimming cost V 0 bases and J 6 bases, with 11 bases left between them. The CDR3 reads CASSQDSTRNGYTF. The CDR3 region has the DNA TGCGCCAGCAGCCAAGATTCGACACGTAATGGCTACACCTTC.

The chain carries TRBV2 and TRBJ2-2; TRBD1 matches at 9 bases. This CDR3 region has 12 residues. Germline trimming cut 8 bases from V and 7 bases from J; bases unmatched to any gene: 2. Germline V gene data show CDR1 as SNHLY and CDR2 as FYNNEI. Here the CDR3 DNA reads TGTGCCAGCTGGGACAGGGACGGGGAGCTGTTTTTT. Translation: CASWDRDGELFF.

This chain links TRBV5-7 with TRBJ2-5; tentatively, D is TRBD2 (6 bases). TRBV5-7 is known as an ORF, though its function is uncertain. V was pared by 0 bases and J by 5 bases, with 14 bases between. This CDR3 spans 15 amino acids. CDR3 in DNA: TGTGCCAGCAGCTTGGCCGCGGGGAACCGGGAGACCCAGTACTTC. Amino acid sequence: CASSLAAGNRETQYF.

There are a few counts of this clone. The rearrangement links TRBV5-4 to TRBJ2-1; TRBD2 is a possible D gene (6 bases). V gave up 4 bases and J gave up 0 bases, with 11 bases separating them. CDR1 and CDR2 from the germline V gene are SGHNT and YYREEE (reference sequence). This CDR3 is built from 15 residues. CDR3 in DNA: TGTGCCAGCAGCCAGCCCGGGAGCTCCTACAATGAGCAGTTCTTC. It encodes CASSQPGSSYNEQFF.

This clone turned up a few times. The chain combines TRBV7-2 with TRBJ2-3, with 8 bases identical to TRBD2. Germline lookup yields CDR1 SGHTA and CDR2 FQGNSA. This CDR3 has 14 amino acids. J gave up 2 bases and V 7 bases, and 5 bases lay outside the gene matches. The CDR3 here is CASKAGVDTDTQYF. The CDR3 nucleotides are TGTGCCAGCAAAGCGGGAGTTGACACAGATACGCAGTATTTT.

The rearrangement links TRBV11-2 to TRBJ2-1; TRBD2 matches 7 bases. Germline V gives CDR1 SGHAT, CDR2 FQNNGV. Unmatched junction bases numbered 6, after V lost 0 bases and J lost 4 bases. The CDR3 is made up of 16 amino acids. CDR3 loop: CASSLEAGVVYNEQFF. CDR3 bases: TGTGCCAGCAGCTTAGAGGCGGGAGTTGTTTACAATGAGCAGTTCTTC.

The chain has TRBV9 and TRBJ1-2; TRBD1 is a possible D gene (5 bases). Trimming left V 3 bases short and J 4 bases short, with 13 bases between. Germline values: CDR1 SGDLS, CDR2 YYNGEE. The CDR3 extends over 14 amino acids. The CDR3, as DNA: TGTGCCAGCAGCGCCCCCGGGACGCTCTATGGCTACACCTTC. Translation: CASSAPGTLYGYTF. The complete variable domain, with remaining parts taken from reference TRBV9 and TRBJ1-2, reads DSGVTQTPKHLITATGQRVTLRCSPRSGDLSVYWYQQSLDQGLQFLIQYYNGEERAKGNILERFSAQQFPDLHSELNLSSLELGDSALYFCASSAPGTLYGYTFGSGTRLTVV.

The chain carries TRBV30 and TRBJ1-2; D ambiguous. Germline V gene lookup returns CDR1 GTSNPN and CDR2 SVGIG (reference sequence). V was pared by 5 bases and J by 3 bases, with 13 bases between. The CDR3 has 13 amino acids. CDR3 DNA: TGTGCCTGGGGCCTCGGCAGTTACTATGGCTACACCTTC. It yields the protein CAWGLGSYYGYTF.

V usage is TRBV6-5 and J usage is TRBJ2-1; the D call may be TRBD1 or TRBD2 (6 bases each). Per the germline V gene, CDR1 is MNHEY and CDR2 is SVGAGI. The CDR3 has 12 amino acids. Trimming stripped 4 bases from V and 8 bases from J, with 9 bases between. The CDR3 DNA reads TGTGCCAGCAGTTCCGGGGGCCATGAGCAGTTCTTC. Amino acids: CASSSGGHEQFF.

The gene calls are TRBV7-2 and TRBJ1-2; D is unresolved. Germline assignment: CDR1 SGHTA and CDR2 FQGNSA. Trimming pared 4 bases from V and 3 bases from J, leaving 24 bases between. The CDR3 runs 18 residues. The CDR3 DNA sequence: TGTGCCAGCAGCTCCATAAACTCCCTCAGACCTCTCTACTATGGCTACACCTTC. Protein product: CASSSINSLRPLYYGYTF.

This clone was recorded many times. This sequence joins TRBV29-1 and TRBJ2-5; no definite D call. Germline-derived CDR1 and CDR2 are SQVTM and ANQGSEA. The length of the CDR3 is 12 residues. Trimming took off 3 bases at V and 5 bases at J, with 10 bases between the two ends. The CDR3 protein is CSVDLRPETQYF. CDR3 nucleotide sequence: TGCAGCGTTGATCTGAGACCCGAGACCCAGTACTTC.

CDR3 amino acids: CASSQDRARVDIQYF. CDR3 coding DNA: TGCGCCAGCAGCCAAGACAGGGCTAGGGTGGACATTCAGTACTTC. The chain carries TRBV4-3 and TRBJ2-4; D might be TRBD1 (5 bases). The CDR3 is 15 residues long. V was trimmed by 0 bases and J by 8 bases, leaving 14 bases between them. Looked up from germline, CDR1 is LGHNA and CDR2 is YSLEER.